The next 26 T cell receptor beta chains were all read from a single sample in a study of control samples from healthy donors and cancer patients. Generated by immunoSEQ multiplex PCR, the TCRdb table keeps only in-frame clones and is missing some. The sample carries 110,000 or so clones, around nine tenths recorded once. Sequencing input: blood. Every receptor here comes from a human donor in good health. The donor label of this sample is uncertain.

This rearrangement joins TRBV11-2 to TRBJ1-1, with D perhaps TRBD1 (5 bases). Between the trimmed V and J ends, which lost 3 bases and 4 bases, there was a span of 15 bases. Per germline, CDR1 SGHAT and CDR2 FQNNGV. The CDR3 consists of 15 residues. The CDR3 protein is CASSFGGVGSTEAFF. In nucleotides, the CDR3 is TGTGCCAGCAGCTTCGGGGGGGTTGGGAGCACTGAAGCTTTCTTT. The variable domain in full, completed from reference TRBV11-2 and TRBJ1-1, reads EAGVAQSPRYKIIEKRQSVAFWCNPISGHATLYWYQQILGQGPKLLIQFQNNGVVDDSQLPKDRFSAERLKGVDSTLKIQPAKLEDSAVYLCASSFGGVGSTEAFFGQGTRLTVV.

CDR3 sequence (DNA): TGTGCCAGTAGTATCGGGCCAGGACCTGAAAAACTGTTTTTT. Translating it yields CASSIGPGPEKLFF. The chain recombines TRBV19 with TRBJ1-4; D call uncertain. Trimming removed 3 bases at V and 7 bases at J, with 12 bases between. The CDR3 totals 14 residues. The germline CDR1 and CDR2 sequences are LNHDA and SQIVND (reference sequence).

V is TRBV5-5 and J is TRBJ1-3; possible D gene TRBD1, 5 bases. The length of the CDR3 is 15 residues. V was pared by 4 bases and J by 0 bases, with 11 bases between. Germline CDR1 SGHKS, CDR2 YYEKEE (reference sequence). The CDR3 DNA sequence: TGTGCCAGCAGCACTGGTGGGACCTCTGGAAACACCATATATTTT. Translating gives CASSTGGTSGNTIYF.

The V call is TRBV6-5, the J call TRBJ2-1, with a tentative D call TRBD1 (5 bases). The CDR3 is made up of 13 amino acids. Germline CDR1 and CDR2: MNHEY and SVGAGI. Trimming removed 7 bases at V and 9 bases at J, with 16 bases between. Here the CDR3 reads CASTVKGASEQFF. CDR3 coding DNA: TGTGCCAGCACCGTCAAAGGGGCTAGTGAGCAGTTCTTC.

This chain joins TRBV7-3 and TRBJ2-5, with D possibly being TRBD1 or TRBD2 (5 bases each). Trimming pared 0 bases from V and 0 bases from J, leaving 8 bases between. The CDR3 runs 15 residues. Germline V lookup: CDR1 SGHTA, CDR2 FQGTGA. CDR3 residues: CASSLTGANQETQYF. As DNA, the CDR3 is TGTGCCAGCAGCTTAACCGGGGCTAACCAAGAGACCCAGTACTTC.

This clone appeared a few times. The rearrangement uses TRBV7-3 and TRBJ2-3; D is tentatively TRBD1 or TRBD2 (5 bases each). Germline CDR1 and CDR2: SGHTA and FQGTGA. V lost 5 bases and J 2 bases, leaving 11 bases between the germline ends. The CDR3 contains 14 residues. The CDR3, as DNA: TGTGCCAGCAGCCTCGGGACGTACACAGATACGCAGTATTTT. Protein product: CASSLGTYTDTQYF. The whole variable domain, remainder taken from reference TRBV7-3 and TRBJ2-3, is GAGVSQTPSNKVTEKGKYVELRCDPISGHTALYWYRQSLGQGPEFLIYFQGTGAADDSGLPNDRFFAVRPEGSVSTLKIQRTERGDSAVYLCASSLGTYTDTQYFGPGTRLTVL.

The CDR3: CASRVGRDSYGYTF. CDR3 sequence (DNA): TGTGCCAGCAGGGTGGGAAGGGACTCGTATGGCTACACCTTC. This sequence joins TRBV2 and TRBJ1-2; the D gene is possibly TRBD1 (5 bases). CDR1 is SNHLY, CDR2 FYNNEI, per germline. The CDR3 totals 14 residues. The V end lost 6 bases, the J end lost 5 bases, and 16 bases lay between the germline ends.

This clone appeared a single time. J is TRBJ1-2 and V is TRBV13; D gene ambiguous. Germline V CDR1 and CDR2: PRHDT, FYEKMQ (reference sequence). V dropped 4 bases and J dropped 2 bases, with 8 bases sitting between them. This CDR3 is 13 amino acids long. The CDR3 DNA reads as TGTGCCAGCAGCTCCAGCGGGAACTATGGCTACACCTTC. Amino acids: CASSSSGNYGYTF.

This clone was observed a single time. V and J are TRBV10-1 and TRBJ1-2; a weak D match, TRBD1 (5 bases). The germline V gene has CDR1 WNHNN and CDR2 SYGVQD (reference sequence). CDR3 length equals 14 residues. V lost 6 bases and J 2 bases, leaving 13 bases between the germline ends. The CDR3 sequence: CASRVRQQNYGYTF. The CDR3 region has the DNA TGCGCCAGCAGGGTTAGACAGCAAAACTATGGCTACACCTTC.

This clone was picked up one time. The CDR3: CASTGGLQQPQHF. CDR3 bases: TGCGCCAGCACCGGGGGCCTTCAGCAGCCCCAGCATTTT. The gene calls are TRBV10-2 and TRBJ1-5; D possibly corresponds to TRBD1 (6 bases). Trimming left V 7 bases short and J 7 bases short, with 14 bases between. Germline V gene lookup returns CDR1 WSHSY and CDR2 SAAADI. This CDR3 has 13 amino acids.

The V gene is TRBV27, the J gene TRBJ2-7, with D perhaps matching TRBD1 (5 bases). Trimming pared 4 bases from V and 2 bases from J, leaving 21 bases between. Germline assignment: CDR1 MNHEY and CDR2 SMNVEV (reference sequence). CDR3 length equals 17 residues. CDR3 in amino acids: CASSWDIKGALAYEQYF. In DNA, the CDR3 is TGTGCCAGCAGTTGGGATATTAAAGGGGCGCTCGCCTACGAGCAGTACTTC.

The chain combines TRBV9 with TRBJ1-6; no definite D call. CDR1 is SGDLS, CDR2 YYNGEE, per germline. The CDR3 has 13 residues. Between the trimmed V and J ends, which lost 3 bases and 10 bases, there was a span of 11 bases. The CDR3 nucleotides are TGTGCCAGCAGCGGACCCACGGGGTCACCCCTCCACTTT. Translating gives CASSGPTGSPLHF. The full variable domain, rest sourced from reference TRBV9 and TRBJ1-6, is DSGVTQTPKHLITATGQRVTLRCSPRSGDLSVYWYQQSLDQGLQFLIQYYNGEERAKGNILERFSAQQFPDLHSELNLSSLELGDSALYFCASSGPTGSPLHFGNGTRLTVT.

This chain uses TRBV10-2 with TRBJ2-3, with D possibly TRBD1 on 5 matching bases. The CDR3 contains 15 residues. Germline V CDR1 and CDR2: WSHSY, SAAADI. V gave up 2 bases and J gave up 3 bases, with 12 bases separating them. The CDR3 sequence: CASSESRAGTDTQYF. The CDR3 DNA follows: TGCGCCAGCAGTGAGAGCAGGGCTGGTACAGATACGCAGTATTTT.

The genes are TRBV18 and TRBJ1-3; D unclear. Germline CDR1 KGHSH, CDR2 LQKENI. Trimming pared 2 bases from V and 7 bases from J, leaving 12 bases between. CDR3 length equals 14 residues. The CDR3 region is CASSPSLMRNTIYF. The CDR3 DNA follows: TGTGCCAGCTCACCAAGTCTCATGCGGAACACCATATATTTT.

This sequence joins TRBV10-3 and TRBJ1-1; D is ambiguous. The CDR3 runs to 13 residues. CDR1 and CDR2 from the germline V gene are ENHRY and SYGVKD. Trimming shortened V by 5 bases and J by 8 bases, and 15 bases separated the two germline ends. CDR3 DNA sequence: TGTGCCATCAGTTTCACGGCGGGAGGGGAAGCTTTCTTT. This translates into CAISFTAGGEAFF.

This sequence joins TRBV5-6 and TRBJ2-7; 9 bases are a match to TRBD1. Germline V gene lookup returns CDR1 SGHDT and CDR2 YYEEEE. J was trimmed by 0 bases and V by 4 bases; bases with no gene match: 11. The CDR3 has 17 residues. CDR3: CASSPLTGGYSSYEQYF. The DNA of the CDR3 is TGTGCCAGCAGCCCCTTAACAGGGGGCTACAGCTCCTACGAGCAGTACTTC.

The chain is built from TRBV28 and TRBJ1-4, with no clear D. This CDR3 comprises 14 residues. CDR1 and CDR2 from the germline V gene are MDHEN and SYDVKM. The V end was cut by 8 bases, the J end by 3 bases, with 13 bases between. The CDR3 bases are TGTGCCAGCGAAGCGGCATGGCCTAATGAAAAACTGTTTTTT. This translates into CASEAAWPNEKLFF.

V gene TRBV12-5 combines with J gene TRBJ1-5, with D tentatively TRBD1 (5 bases). The CDR3 length is 13 residues. Germline-derived CDR1 and CDR2 are LGHNT and FRNRAP. V dropped 5 bases and J dropped 6 bases, with 11 bases sitting between them. The DNA of the CDR3 is TGTGCTAGTGGTACAGAGAGGGGTCAGCCCCAGCATTTT. Its translation is CASGTERGQPQHF.

This clone was counted a few times. The V call is TRBV4-1, the J call TRBJ1-6; no reliable D call. From germline, CDR1 is MGHRA and CDR2 YSYEKL. The CDR3 runs to 13 residues. Trimming stripped 6 bases from V and 3 bases from J, with 6 bases between. Here the CDR3 reads CASRQSYNSPLHF. The CDR3 DNA follows: TGCGCCAGCAGACAGAGCTATAATTCACCCCTCCACTTT.

This clone was seen only once. V is TRBV30 and J is TRBJ1-1; the D is unclear. The V gene's germline CDR1 is GTSNPN and CDR2 SVGIG (reference sequence). The ends were cut back, 7 bases at V and 4 bases at J, with 16 bases in the middle. The CDR3 has 13 amino acids. The CDR3 nucleotides are TGTGCCTCGACGGGTCCGCGGGGCACTGAAGCTTTCTTT. This encodes CASTGPRGTEAFF.

The chain has TRBV6-5 and TRBJ2-3; no definite D call. CDR3 length: 13 residues. The germline V gene encodes CDR1 MNHEY and CDR2 SVGAGI. With 10 bases removed from V and 4 bases from J, the gap between germline ends came to 15 bases. This CDR3 is CATFSARADTQYF. In DNA, the CDR3 is TGTGCCACGTTCTCTGCAAGGGCAGATACGCAGTATTTT.

CDR3 nucleotides: TGTGCCAGTAGTCAACGGGGGGTGACTCGGGGCACCGGGGAGCTGTTTTTT. Translating gives CASSQRGVTRGTGELFF. The chain recombines TRBV19 with TRBJ2-2, with 7 bases that match TRBD2. Germline V gene lookup returns CDR1 LNHDA and CDR2 SQIVND (reference sequence). Trimming removed 5 bases from V and 4 bases from J; junction bases left unmatched: 13. The CDR3 extends over 17 amino acids.

This clone was picked up one time. The chain uses TRBV12-3 or TRBV12-4 and TRBJ1-1; D remains unclear. Trimming shortened V by 2 bases and J by 6 bases, and 4 bases separated the two germline ends. The CDR3 contains 11 residues. The CDR3 reads CASSLFPEAFF. CDR3 nucleotide sequence: TGTGCCAGCAGTTTATTCCCTGAAGCTTTCTTT.

The sample holds one count of this clone. CDR3 residues: CASSSYARSSYEQYF. The CDR3 DNA reads TGTGCCAGCAGCTCCTACGCCCGCAGCTCCTACGAGCAGTACTTC. This chain uses TRBV11-2 with TRBJ2-7; the D is unclear. Germline CDR1 reads SGHAT; CDR2 reads FQNNGV. V was clipped by 4 bases and J by 0 bases, with 13 bases between them. This CDR3 is 15 amino acids long.

This clone was detected a few times. The chain uses TRBV5-8 and TRBJ2-7, with D maybe TRBD1 (6 bases). Germline V gene lookup returns CDR1 SGHTS and CDR2 YDEGEE. The CDR3 extends over 17 amino acids. The ends were cut back, 4 bases at V and 2 bases at J, with 22 bases in the middle. The CDR3: CASSQRFPGTSTYEQYF. The CDR3, as DNA: TGTGCCAGCAGCCAAAGATTTCCCGGGACATCAACCTACGAGCAGTACTTC.

The sample holds one count of this clone. The CDR3 region is CATSGGAQETQYF. The CDR3 nucleotides read TGTGCCACCTCAGGCGGGGCCCAAGAGACCCAGTACTTC. This sequence joins TRBV6-5 and TRBJ2-5, with D possibly being TRBD2 (6 bases). Germline assignment: CDR1 MNHEY and CDR2 SVGAGI. The V end was cut by 10 bases, the J end by 1 base, with 13 bases between. The CDR3 runs 13 residues.